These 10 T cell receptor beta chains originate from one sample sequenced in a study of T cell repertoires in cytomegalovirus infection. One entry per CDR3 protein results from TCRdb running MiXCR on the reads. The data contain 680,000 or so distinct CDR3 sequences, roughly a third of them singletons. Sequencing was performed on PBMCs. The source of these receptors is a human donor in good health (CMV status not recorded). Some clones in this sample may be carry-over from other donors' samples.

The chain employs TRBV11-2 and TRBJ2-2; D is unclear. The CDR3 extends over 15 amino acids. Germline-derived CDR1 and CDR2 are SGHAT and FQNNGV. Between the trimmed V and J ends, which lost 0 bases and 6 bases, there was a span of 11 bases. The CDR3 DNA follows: TGTGCCAGCAGCTTAGATAGTTCGGGCCCCGGGGAGCTGTTTTTT. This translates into CASSLDSSGPGELFF.

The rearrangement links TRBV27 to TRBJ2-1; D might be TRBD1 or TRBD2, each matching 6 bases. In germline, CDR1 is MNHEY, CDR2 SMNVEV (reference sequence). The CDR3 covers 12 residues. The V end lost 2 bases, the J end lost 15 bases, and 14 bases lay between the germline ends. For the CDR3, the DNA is TGTGCCAGCAGTTTACTAGGGGGGTGGGTGTTCTTC. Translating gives CASSLLGGWVFF.

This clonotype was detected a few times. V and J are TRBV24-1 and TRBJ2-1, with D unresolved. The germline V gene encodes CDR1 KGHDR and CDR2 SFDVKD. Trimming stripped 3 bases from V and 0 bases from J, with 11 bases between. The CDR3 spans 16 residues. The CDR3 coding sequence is TGTGCCACCAGTGATCAACTATCGAGCTCCTACAATGAGCAGTTCTTC. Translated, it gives CATSDQLSSSYNEQFF.

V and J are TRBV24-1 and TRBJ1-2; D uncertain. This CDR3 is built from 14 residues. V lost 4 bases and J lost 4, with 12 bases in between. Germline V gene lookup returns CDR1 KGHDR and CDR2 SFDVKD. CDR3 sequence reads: CATSEAGPFYGYTF. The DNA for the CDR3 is TGTGCCACCAGTGAAGCGGGTCCCTTCTATGGCTACACCTTC.

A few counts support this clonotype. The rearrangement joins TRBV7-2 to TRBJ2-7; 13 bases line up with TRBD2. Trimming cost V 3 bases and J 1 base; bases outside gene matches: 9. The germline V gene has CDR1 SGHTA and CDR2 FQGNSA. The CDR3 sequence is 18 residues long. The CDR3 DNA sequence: TGTGCCAGCAGCTTTGGTCGACTAGCGGGAGGTAAATCCTACGAGCAGTACTTC. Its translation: CASSFGRLAGGKSYEQYF. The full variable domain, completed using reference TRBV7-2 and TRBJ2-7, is GAGVSQSPSNKVTEKGKDVELRCDPISGHTALYWYRQSLGQGLEFLIYFQGNSAPDKSGLPSDRFSAERTGGSVSTLTIQRTQQEDSAVYLCASSFGRLAGGKSYEQYFGPGTRLTVT.

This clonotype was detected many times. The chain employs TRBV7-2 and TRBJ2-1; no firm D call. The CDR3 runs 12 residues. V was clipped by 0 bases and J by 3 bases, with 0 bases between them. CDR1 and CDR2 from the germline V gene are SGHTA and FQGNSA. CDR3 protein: CASSLAYNEQFF. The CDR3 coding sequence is TGTGCCAGCAGCTTAGCCTACAATGAGCAGTTCTTC.

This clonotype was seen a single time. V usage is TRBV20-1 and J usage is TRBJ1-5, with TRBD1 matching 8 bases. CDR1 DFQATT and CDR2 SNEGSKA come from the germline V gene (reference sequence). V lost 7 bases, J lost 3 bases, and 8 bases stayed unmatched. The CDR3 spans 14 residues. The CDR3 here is CSVQGASLNQPQHF. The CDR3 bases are TGCAGTGTTCAGGGGGCCTCCCTCAATCAGCCCCAGCATTTT.

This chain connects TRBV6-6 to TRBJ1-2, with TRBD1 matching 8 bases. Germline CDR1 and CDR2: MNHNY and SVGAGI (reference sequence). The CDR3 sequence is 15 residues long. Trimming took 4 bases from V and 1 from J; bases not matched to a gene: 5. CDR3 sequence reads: CASSFATGDNYGYTF. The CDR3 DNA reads TGTGCCAGCAGTTTCGCGACAGGGGATAACTATGGCTACACCTTC.

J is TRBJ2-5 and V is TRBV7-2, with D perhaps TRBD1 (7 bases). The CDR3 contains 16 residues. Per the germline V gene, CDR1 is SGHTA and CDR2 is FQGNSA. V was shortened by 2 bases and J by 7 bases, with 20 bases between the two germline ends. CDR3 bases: TGTGCCAGCAGCTTAAAGCAGGAGGGGGCACGGGCGACCCAGTACTTC. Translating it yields CASSLKQEGARATQYF.

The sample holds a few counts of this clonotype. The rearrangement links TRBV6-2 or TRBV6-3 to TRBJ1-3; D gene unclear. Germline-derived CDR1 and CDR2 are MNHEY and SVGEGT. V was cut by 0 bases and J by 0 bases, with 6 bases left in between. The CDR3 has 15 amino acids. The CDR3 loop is CASSYSSSSGNTIYF. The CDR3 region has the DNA TGTGCCAGCAGTTACTCATCCAGCTCTGGAAACACCATATATTTT.